What follows are 32 T cell receptor beta chains derived from one specimen sequenced in a study of blood T cell repertoires in COVID-19. Clones were read by immunoSEQ multiplex PCR, and TCRdb kept only the in-frame ones, dropping some. The table shows around 300,000 clones, with under 90% occurring only once. The sample comprised PBMCs or T cells enriched from blood (not recorded which). These receptors were obtained from a middle-aged woman who had recovered from COVID-19.

This chain links TRBV6-5 with TRBJ1-4, with a weak D call TRBD1 (5 bases). The germline V gene encodes CDR1 MNHEY and CDR2 SVGAGI. V shed 6 bases and J shed 10 bases, with 18 bases lying between them. The CDR3 sequence is 14 residues long. CDR3 nucleotide sequence: TGTGCCAGCAGGCAGCCCAGCACGGGGGGAAAACTGTTTTTT. It specifies CASRQPSTGGKLFF.

The chain is built from TRBV20-1 and TRBJ1-1; the match to TRBD1 covers 8 bases. Germline lookup yields CDR1 DFQATT and CDR2 SNEGSKA (reference sequence). V dropped 3 bases and J dropped 5; count of bases not matched to a gene: 2. This CDR3 comprises 12 residues. CDR3 nucleotide sequence: TGCAGTGCTAGTGACAGGGGTACTGAAGCTTTCTTT. Its translation is CSASDRGTEAFF.

The chain employs TRBV6-5 and TRBJ2-7; D is undetermined. V dropped 0 bases and J dropped 1 base, with 10 bases sitting between them. Germline CDR1 is MNHEY and CDR2 is SVGAGI. The CDR3 length is 15 residues. CDR3: CASSYSIMRSYEQYF. The CDR3 DNA sequence: TGTGCCAGCAGTTACTCGATTATGAGGTCCTACGAGCAGTACTTC.

The chain couples TRBV11-2 to TRBJ1-1; D is uncertain. The CDR3 totals 14 residues. Germline assignment: CDR1 SGHAT and CDR2 FQNNGV. V dropped 2 bases and J dropped 1 base, with 8 bases sitting between them. CDR3 in amino acids: CASSLREANTEAFF. The CDR3 DNA reads TGTGCCAGCAGCTTACGGGAGGCGAACACTGAAGCTTTCTTT.

The V gene is TRBV18, the J gene TRBJ1-4; D unclear. Trimming cost V 3 bases and J 7 bases, with 12 bases left between them. Germline CDR1 and CDR2: KGHSH and LQKENI. This CDR3 comprises 14 residues. The CDR3 sequence: CASSPESRVEKLFF. The CDR3, as DNA: TGTGCCAGCTCACCTGAGTCAAGAGTTGAAAAACTGTTTTTT.

The V and J genes are TRBV11-2 and TRBJ1-1; unclear D gene. This CDR3 is 14 amino acids long. Deletions cut 1 base from V and 3 bases from J, with 9 bases between. Per the germline V gene, CDR1 is SGHAT and CDR2 is FQNNGV. This chain's CDR3 is CASSLVSGYTEAFF. CDR3 nucleotides: TGTGCCAGCAGCTTAGTTTCAGGTTACACTGAAGCTTTCTTT.

The chain employs TRBV19 and TRBJ1-6; weak D call: TRBD1 (6 bases). The V end lost 4 bases, the J end lost 7 bases, and 14 bases lay between the germline ends. CDR3 length: 15 residues. Germline V gene sequence: CDR1 LNHDA, CDR2 SQIVND (reference sequence). CDR3 residues: CASSKADRLNSPLHF. CDR3 nucleotides: TGTGCCAGTAGTAAGGCCGACAGGCTAAATTCACCCCTCCACTTT.

The gene calls are TRBV9 and TRBJ1-1; no definite D call. CDR1 and CDR2 (germline): SGDLS, YYNGEE. The CDR3 runs to 16 residues. V lost 0 bases to trimming and J lost 1 base, with 13 bases between them. CDR3 amino acids: CASSVGPGTSNTEAFF. DNA of the CDR3: TGTGCCAGCAGCGTAGGGCCAGGAACTTCGAACACTGAAGCTTTCTTT.

V gene TRBV7-2 combines with J gene TRBJ2-7, with 7 positions matching TRBD1. CDR1 is SGHTA, CDR2 FQGNSA, per germline. With 1 base clipped from V and 3 bases from J, the junction kept 6 bases outside the gene matches. The CDR3 is made up of 15 amino acids. CDR3 region: CASSLGTGVFYEQYF. The CDR3, as DNA: TGTGCCAGCAGCTTAGGGACAGGAGTATTCTACGAGCAGTACTTC.

V and J are TRBV19 and TRBJ2-2; the D gene is possibly TRBD1 (6 bases). Trimming took off 4 bases at V and 1 base at J, with 16 bases between the two ends. This CDR3 spans 17 amino acids. CDR1 LNHDA and CDR2 SQIVND come from the germline V gene (reference sequence). CDR3 in amino acids: CASSTPARTVNTGELFF. The CDR3 nucleotides read TGTGCCAGTAGTACCCCTGCCCGGACAGTGAACACCGGGGAGCTGTTTTTT.

This rearrangement joins TRBV5-6 to TRBJ2-3, with a weak D call TRBD2 (6 bases). Looked up from germline, CDR1 is SGHDT and CDR2 is YYEEEE. The CDR3 spans 16 residues. Trimming removed 4 bases from V and 2 bases from J, with 17 bases in between. The CDR3 region is CASSPMGAGHTDTQYF. For the CDR3, the DNA is TGTGCCAGCAGCCCGATGGGAGCGGGCCACACAGATACGCAGTATTTT.

The chain carries TRBV7-2 and TRBJ1-1, with D tentatively TRBD1 (6 bases). CDR1 and CDR2 (germline): SGHTA, FQGNSA. Deletions cut 4 bases from V and 0 bases from J, with 12 bases between. The CDR3 consists of 15 residues. DNA of the CDR3: TGTGCCAGCAGCTCAAAGACAGGACTGAACACTGAAGCTTTCTTT. It codes for CASSSKTGLNTEAFF.

The rearrangement uses TRBV9 and TRBJ2-3, with 9 bases lining up with TRBD2. Germline-derived CDR1 and CDR2 are SGDLS and YYNGEE. J was trimmed by 0 bases and V by 0 bases; bases with no gene match: 5. The CDR3 loop spans 17 amino acids. In DNA form, the CDR3 reads TGTGCCAGCAGCGTAGGGCGGGGGGGCTGGAGCACAGATACGCAGTATTTT. Residues: CASSVGRGGWSTDTQYF.

This sequence joins TRBV10-3 and TRBJ2-1, with 8 positions matching TRBD1. The CDR3 has 17 amino acids. The germline V gene has CDR1 ENHRY and CDR2 SYGVKD. Losses at the gene ends were 0 bases for V and 1 base for J; bases not matched to a gene: 5. The CDR3 sequence: CAISESRGDRSYNEQFF. The DNA of the CDR3 is TGTGCCATCAGTGAGTCGCGAGGGGACAGGTCCTACAATGAGCAGTTCTTC.

The chain is built from TRBV18 and TRBJ1-2; TRBD1 is a possible D gene (5 bases). The CDR3 runs 13 residues. The germline V gene encodes CDR1 KGHSH and CDR2 LQKENI. The V and J ends lost 5 bases and 2 bases respectively, with 9 bases between them. In DNA form, the CDR3 reads TGTGCCAGCTCAGATGGGGGGAACTATGGCTACACCTTC. Residues: CASSDGGNYGYTF.

This chain uses TRBV28 with TRBJ1-2, with 8 positions matching TRBD1. The V gene's germline CDR1 is MDHEN and CDR2 SYDVKM. Unmatched junction bases numbered 11, after V lost 6 bases and J lost 8 bases. This CDR3 is 14 amino acids long. The CDR3 coding sequence is TGTGCCAGCAGGCCTTTTGTCCAGGGGGCGGGCTACACCTTC. The encoded protein is CASRPFVQGAGYTF.

The CDR3 region has the DNA TGTGCCAGCAGCCTCCGGGGCTATGGCTACACCTTC. It encodes CASSLRGYGYTF. The chain is built from TRBV3-1 (or the pseudogene TRBV3-2) and TRBJ1-2; D remains ambiguous. The CDR3 has 12 amino acids. The ends were cut back, 4 bases at V and 4 bases at J, with 7 bases in the middle. Germline assignment: CDR1 LGHDT and CDR2 YNNKEL (reference sequence).

J is TRBJ1-1 and V is TRBV5-1; maybe TRBD1 (6 bases). CDR3 length: 14 residues. The V gene's germline CDR1 is SGHRS and CDR2 YFSETQ. V was trimmed by 3 bases and J by 2 bases, leaving 11 bases between them. The CDR3: CASSSDSFNTEAFF. The CDR3 nucleotides are TGCGCCAGCAGCTCGGACAGTTTTAACACTGAAGCTTTCTTT. Drawing the rest from reference TRBV5-1 and TRBJ1-1, the complete variable domain is KAGVTQTPRYLIKTRGQQVTLSCSPISGHRSVSWYQQTPGQGLQFLFEYFSETQRNKGNFPGRFSGRQFSNSRSEMNVSTLELGDSALYLCASSSDSFNTEAFFGQGTRLTVV.

The chain uses TRBV7-3 and TRBJ1-1, with D tentatively TRBD1 (6 bases). V lost 6 bases to trimming and J lost 5 bases, with 13 bases between them. The CDR3 consists of 13 residues. Looked up from germline, CDR1 is SGHTA and CDR2 is FQGTGA. This chain's CDR3 is CASSLDSPTEAFF. The DNA for the CDR3 is TGTGCCAGCAGTTTGGACAGCCCTACTGAAGCTTTCTTT.

This clone was seen a single time. The chain joins TRBV19 to TRBJ2-1; a possible D gene is TRBD2 (7 bases). The CDR3 covers 14 residues. The germline CDR1 and CDR2 sequences are LNHDA and SQIVND (reference sequence). Deletions cut 8 bases from V and 8 bases from J, with 19 bases between. Here the CDR3 reads CASRGGAIFHEQFF. The CDR3 nucleotides are TGTGCCAGTCGAGGGGGGGCCATTTTCCATGAGCAGTTCTTC.

The chain uses TRBV11-2 and TRBJ1-2; D remains unclear. Trimming shortened V by 5 bases and J by 5 bases, and 12 bases separated the two germline ends. This CDR3 comprises 13 residues. The germline V gene has CDR1 SGHAT and CDR2 FQNNGV. The CDR3 nucleotides read TGTGCCAGCAGCCTTGGTGAGGGTTATGGCTACACCTTC. Protein sequence: CASSLGEGYGYTF.

The chain couples TRBV15 to TRBJ1-2; D perhaps matches TRBD1 (5 bases). Deletions cut 0 bases from V and 3 bases from J, with 14 bases between. CDR3 size: 16 residues. CDR1 and CDR2 (germline): LNHNV, YYDKDF (reference sequence). The CDR3 here is CATSRDVGRTYYGYTF. DNA of the CDR3: TGTGCCACCAGCAGAGATGTGGGCAGGACATACTATGGCTACACCTTC.

This clone was picked up a small number of times. This chain connects TRBV29-1 to TRBJ2-1; 9 positions match TRBD1. J gave up 7 bases and V 6 bases, and 10 bases lay outside the gene matches. Germline CDR1 reads SQVTM; CDR2 reads ANQGSEA. The CDR3 consists of 14 residues. For the CDR3, the DNA is TGCAGCGTAGCCGGGACAGGGCTGGGAAATGAGCAGTTCTTC. Its protein product is CSVAGTGLGNEQFF.

The chain couples TRBV3-1 (or the pseudogene TRBV3-2) to TRBJ2-1, with TRBD2 matching 7 bases. The germline gives CDR1 LGHDT, CDR2 YNNKEL (reference sequence). The J segment lost 0 bases and the V segment lost 5 bases, leaving 7 bases of the junction unmatched. This CDR3 spans 16 amino acids. The CDR3 DNA follows: TGTGCCAGCAGCGCCCGAGGCGGGAGCTCCTACAATGAGCAGTTCTTC. It specifies CASSARGGSSYNEQFF.

This clone has just one count. The chain employs TRBV20-1 and TRBJ1-4; maybe TRBD1 (6 bases). V was shortened by 3 bases and J by 5 bases, with 19 bases between the two germline ends. From germline, CDR1 is DFQATT and CDR2 SNEGSKA (reference sequence). There are 16 residues in the CDR3. The CDR3 DNA reads as TGCAGTGCTAGTACCGGTACGGACAGTTTAAATGAAAAACTGTTTTTT. Residues: CSASTGTDSLNEKLFF.

The V gene is TRBV3-1 (or the pseudogene TRBV3-2), the J gene TRBJ1-1; TRBD1 aligns across 9 bases. Trimming took 0 bases from V and 2 from J; bases not matched to a gene: 7. This CDR3 is 17 amino acids long. Germline values: CDR1 LGHDT, CDR2 YNNKEL (reference sequence). CDR3: CASSQEGTGSSNTEAFF. CDR3 in DNA: TGTGCCAGCAGCCAAGAGGGGACAGGGTCATCCAACACTGAAGCTTTCTTT.

The chain carries TRBV4-1 and TRBJ1-2; D possibly corresponds to TRBD1 (6 bases). The germline V gene has CDR1 MGHRA and CDR2 YSYEKL. V was trimmed by 4 bases and J by 4 bases, leaving 16 bases between them. The CDR3 loop spans 15 amino acids. In nucleotides, the CDR3 is TGCGCCAGCAGCCTTTCGACAGGCCCTCCCTATGGCTACACCTTC. This translates into CASSLSTGPPYGYTF.

This rearrangement joins TRBV11-2 to TRBJ1-3; 7 nucleotides align to TRBD1. J lost 0 bases, V lost 3 bases, and 8 bases had no gene match. The germline CDR1 and CDR2 sequences are SGHAT and FQNNGV. This CDR3 has 17 amino acids. CDR3 nucleotides: TGTGCCAGCAGCTTTCGGGGGGGACAGCCCTCTGGAAACACCATATATTTT. Residues: CASSFRGGQPSGNTIYF.

The chain combines TRBV7-3 with TRBJ2-1, with 7 bases aligning to TRBD1. V shed 5 bases, J shed 1 base, and the junction held 5 bases outside the gene matches. Germline CDR1 is SGHTA and CDR2 is FQGTGA. The CDR3 is 15 residues long. The CDR3 is CASSIRDSSYNEQFF. The DNA of the CDR3 is TGTGCCAGCAGCATACGGGACAGTTCCTACAATGAGCAGTTCTTC.

This rearrangement joins TRBV7-9 to TRBJ1-1; the D gene is possibly TRBD1 (6 bases). V lost 4 bases and J lost 10, with 16 bases in between. The CDR3 totals 13 residues. Germline V gene sequence: CDR1 SEHNR, CDR2 FQNEAQ (reference sequence). In DNA form, the CDR3 reads TGTGCCAGCAGCTCCGCAGGGGCCCCCGGAGCTTTCTTT. Residues: CASSSAGAPGAFF.

This clone came up once. V gene TRBV19 combines with J gene TRBJ2-7; 7 positions agree with TRBD1. The junction had 5 bases not matched to a gene; V was cut back by 4 bases and J by 5 bases. Per germline, CDR1 LNHDA and CDR2 SQIVND (reference sequence). The CDR3 length is 13 residues. This chain's CDR3 is CASSRQGNDEQYF. The CDR3 DNA sequence: TGTGCCAGTAGTAGACAGGGTAATGACGAGCAGTACTTC.

V is TRBV15 and J is TRBJ1-2, with unresolved D. V lost 0 bases, J lost 8 bases, and 13 bases lay in between. Germline values: CDR1 LNHNV, CDR2 YYDKDF (reference sequence). CDR3 length equals 14 residues. In DNA, the CDR3 is TGTGCCACCAGCAGAGATGGAGGCCCCGAAGGCTACACCTTC. It specifies CATSRDGGPEGYTF.